The 2 T cell receptor beta chains in this list originate from one sample, sequenced in a study of shared clonotypes between healthy human individuals. Sequencing used immunoSEQ multiplex PCR; TCRdb keeps in-frame clones, though not all of them. The data show roughly 2,300,000 clones, with roughly 92% seen just once and about 0.36% held by the top ten. The sample was naive CD4+ T cells from PBMCs. Subset given: CD45RA+ positively selected. Receptors were obtained from a young man in good health. Some clones in this sample may be carry-over from other donors' samples.

As regards this clone: Other DNA sequences of this sample code for an identical CDR3. The chain links TRBV9 to TRBJ1-3; 9 nucleotides line up with TRBD1. Germline CDR1 SGDLS, CDR2 YYNGEE. With V trimmed by 3 bases and J by 4 bases, 5 bases remained unmatched. This CDR3 region has 15 residues. In DNA, the CDR3 is TGTGCCAGCAGCGCGGGACAGGGCGGAGGAAACACCATATATTTT. Its protein is CASSAGQGGGNTIYF. Looking up the rest from reference TRBV9 and TRBJ1-3 gives the full variable domain: DSGVTQTPKHLITATGQRVTLRCSPRSGDLSVYWYQQSLDQGLQFLIQYYNGEERAKGNILERFSAQQFPDLHSELNLSSLELGDSALYFCASSAGQGGGNTIYFGEGSWLTVV.

V usage is TRBV11-2 and J usage is TRBJ1-1; D remains unclear. With 1 base removed from V and 4 bases from J, the gap between germline ends came to 7 bases. The length of the CDR3 is 13 residues. CDR1 and CDR2 from the germline V gene are SGHAT and FQNNGV. In DNA, the CDR3 is TGTGCCAGCAGCTTAGCTCCGTCCACTGAAGCTTTCTTT. This codes for CASSLAPSTEAFF.